The T cell receptor beta chain under discussion was sequenced for a study of T cell responses to AZD1222 COVID-19 vaccine. Germline CDR1 reads LGHNA; CDR2 reads YNFKEQ. The CDR3 length is 15 residues. With V trimmed by 1 base and J by 7 bases, 5 bases remained unmatched. Using immunoSEQ multiplex PCR, the repertoire was profiled, and TCRdb retains in-frame clones only, with some absent. Of 180,000 or so clones listed, roughly 93% are singletons. The table lists this clone with a few counts. This TCR came from an adult in good health. The V and J genes are TRBV4-2 and TRBJ2-2, with 8 bases identical to TRBD2. Here the sequenced sample was peripheral blood, taken on day 0 of AZD1222 vaccination. CDR3 coding DNA: TGTGCCAGCAGCCAAGTGCGGGGGGCCAGCGGGGAGCTGTTTTTT. Residues: CASSQVRGASGELFF.